These 16 T cell receptor beta chains were sequenced from one sample in a study of Graves' ophthalmopathy and Graves' hyperthyroidism. RNA served as the template for amplifying TCR beta CDR3 regions. An opening RT-PCR round employed HTBI primers and preceded a second-round multiplex PCR. TCRdb re-called the multiplex PCR reads through MiXCR, storing one row per CDR3 protein. The sample records 650,000 to 800,000 distinct CDR3 sequences, over 40% being singletons. The specimen was peripheral blood. Every receptor here comes from an adult man with Graves' ophthalmopathy.

V is TRBV9 and J is TRBJ2-2; TRBD2 aligns across 9 bases. The CDR3 covers 18 residues. Germline CDR1 SGDLS, CDR2 YYNGEE. V lost 1 base and J lost 1; bases outside the gene matches: 8. The CDR3 sequence is CASSVRTSGQQNTGELFF. CDR3 DNA: TGTGCCAGCAGCGTAAGAACTAGCGGGCAACAGAACACCGGGGAGCTGTTTTTT.

This clonotype showed up just once. The rearrangement uses TRBV10-3 and TRBJ2-7, with 10 bases fitting TRBD2. Losses at the gene ends were 10 bases for V and 2 bases for J; bases not matched to a gene: 5. The CDR3 runs to 13 residues. Looked up from germline, CDR1 is ENHRY and CDR2 is SYGVKD. The CDR3 loop reads CATSGSSPYEQYF. CDR3 DNA sequence: TGTGCCACTAGCGGGAGTTCCCCCTACGAGCAGTACTTC.

At least ten counts were recorded for this clonotype. This chain connects TRBV4-2 to TRBJ2-7; a weak D match, TRBD2 (5 bases). Germline values: CDR1 LGHNA, CDR2 YNFKEQ. CDR3 size: 15 residues. The V and J ends lost 0 bases and 7 bases respectively, with 16 bases between them. For the CDR3, the DNA is TGTGCCAGCAGCCAAGAAAGGTTCGGAGGCGGGGAGCAGTACTTC. Translating gives CASSQERFGGGEQYF.

The chain joins TRBV7-9 to TRBJ2-7; tentative D call: TRBD2 (5 bases). CDR1 SEHNR and CDR2 FQNEAQ come from the germline V gene (reference sequence). The length of the CDR3 is 15 residues. Trimming left V 4 bases short and J 0 bases short, with 13 bases between. DNA of the CDR3: TGTGCCAGCAGCTCCCATTTGAGCGGCTCCTACGAGCAGTACTTC. Protein: CASSSHLSGSYEQYF.

In nucleotides, the CDR3 is TGCGCCAGCAGCTCGGGGACAGGGAAGTCAAGAACTGAAGCTTTCTTT. Translation gives CASSSGTGKSRTEAFF. This chain joins TRBV5-1 and TRBJ1-1; 9 nucleotides agree with TRBD1. Germline CDR1 and CDR2: SGHRS and YFSETQ. The CDR3 is 16 amino acids. Germline trimming cut 3 bases from V and 5 bases from J; bases unmatched to any gene: 11. Looking up the rest from reference TRBV5-1 and TRBJ1-1 gives the full variable domain: KAGVTQTPRYLIKTRGQQVTLSCSPISGHRSVSWYQQTPGQGLQFLFEYFSETQRNKGNFPGRFSGRQFSNSRSEMNVSTLELGDSALYLCASSSGTGKSRTEAFFGQGTRLTVV.

As for this clonotype: This may be a read error: a much more frequent sequence differs by one nucleotide. The chain is built from TRBV7-2 and TRBJ1-4; the D is unclear. This CDR3 spans 13 amino acids. The germline V gene encodes CDR1 SGHTA and CDR2 FQGNSA. The DNA for the CDR3 is TGCGCCAGCAGCCAGTTTAGTAGTGAAAAACTGTTTTTT. Translated: CASSQFSSEKLFF. Looking up the rest from reference TRBV7-2 and TRBJ1-4 gives the full variable domain: GAGVSQSPSNKVTEKGKDVELRCDPISGHTALYWYRQSLGQGLEFLIYFQGNSAPDKSGLPSDRFSAERTGGSVSTLTIQRTQQEDSAVYLCASSQFSSEKLFFGSGTQLSVL.

This clonotype occurred many times. V gene TRBV7-3 combines with J gene TRBJ1-5, with unresolved D. Germline assignment: CDR1 SGHTA and CDR2 FQGTGA. This CDR3 is built from 12 residues. Trimming removed 5 bases at V and 8 bases at J, with 10 bases between. The CDR3 spells CASSPPPEPQHF. CDR3 bases: TGTGCCAGCAGCCCCCCCCCGGAGCCCCAGCATTTT. The full variable domain, its missing parts supplied by reference TRBV7-3 and TRBJ1-5, is GAGVSQTPSNKVTEKGKYVELRCDPISGHTALYWYRQSLGQGPEFLIYFQGTGAADDSGLPNDRFFAVRPEGSVSTLKIQRTERGDSAVYLCASSPPPEPQHFGDGTRLSIL.

This clonotype was counted between two and nine times. This chain joins TRBV30 and TRBJ2-7; D call uncertain. Germline V gene lookup returns CDR1 GTSNPN and CDR2 SVGIG (reference sequence). The CDR3 has 14 amino acids. Trimming shortened V by 2 bases and J by 7 bases, and 18 bases separated the two germline ends. Here the CDR3 reads CAWSLTALSREQYF. The DNA for the CDR3 is TGTGCCTGGAGTCTCACGGCCCTCTCGAGAGAGCAGTACTTC.

This clonotype has just a few counts. One end of the junction is discordant with germline, which a read error may explain. The chain couples TRBV9 to TRBJ2-3; D tentatively fits TRBD1 or TRBD2 (5 bases each). The CDR3 has 15 residues. Germline V gene lookup returns CDR1 SGDLS and CDR2 YYNGEE. The CDR3 region has the DNA TGCGCCAGCAGCCAAGGGGACCCTAGCACAGATACGCAGTATTTT. Its protein is CASSQGDPSTDTQYF.

On this clonotype: At one end the junction does not follow the germline gene, possibly because of a read error. This rearrangement joins TRBV24-1 to TRBJ1-5; D is unresolved. This CDR3 region has 13 residues. CDR1 KGHDR and CDR2 SFDVKD come from the germline V gene. As DNA, the CDR3 is TGTGCCAGCAGTTTGGGCCTCAATCAGTCCCAGCATTTT. It is translated as CASSLGLNQSQHF.

As concerns this clonotype: A much larger clone sits a single nucleotide away, making a read error possible. The rearrangement links TRBV15 to TRBJ2-3; D possibly corresponds to TRBD1 (6 bases). With 9 bases removed from V and 4 bases from J, the gap between germline ends came to 14 bases. CDR3 length equals 13 residues. Germline CDR1 LNHNV, CDR2 YYDKDF (reference sequence). The CDR3 reads CATARGPSDTQYF. The CDR3 bases are TGTGCCACGGCCAGGGGCCCCTCAGATACGCAGTATTTT.

This clonotype was detected many times. The V and J genes are TRBV9 and TRBJ1-2; 7 bases are shared with TRBD1. This CDR3 has 15 amino acids. Losses at the gene ends were 1 base for V and 0 bases for J; bases not matched to a gene: 3. CDR1 SGDLS and CDR2 YYNGEE come from the germline V gene. The CDR3 is CASSVTTGSNYGYTF. The CDR3 nucleotides read TGTGCCAGCAGCGTAACGACAGGGTCTAACTATGGCTACACCTTC.

At least ten counts were recorded for this clonotype. The rearrangement joins TRBV4-1 to TRBJ1-6, with D unclear. In germline, CDR1 is MGHRA, CDR2 YSYEKL. This CDR3 contains 12 residues. V gave up 3 bases and J gave up 12 bases, with 9 bases separating them. The CDR3 DNA is TGCGCCAGCAGCCACCCTGGGGAACCCCTCCACTTT. Its protein product is CASSHPGEPLHF.

This clonotype was detected a few times. This rearrangement joins TRBV10-3 to TRBJ2-3; 13 bases are shared with TRBD2. CDR3 length: 16 amino acids. The germline gives CDR1 ENHRY, CDR2 SYGVKD. Trimming removed 7 bases from V and 4 bases from J; junction bases left unmatched: 8. This CDR3 is CAINGLAGVSADTQYF. For the CDR3, the DNA is TGTGCCATCAACGGACTAGCGGGAGTCTCCGCAGATACGCAGTATTTT.

At least ten counts were recorded for this clonotype. This sequence joins TRBV12-3 or TRBV12-4 and TRBJ2-7; possibly TRBD1 for D (6 bases). CDR3 length: 13 residues. Trimming took off 6 bases at V and 5 bases at J, with 14 bases between the two ends. The CDR3 protein is CASSSRQANEQYF. The CDR3 region has the DNA TGTGCCAGCAGCTCGAGACAGGCCAACGAGCAGTACTTC.

This chain links TRBV7-9 with TRBJ1-1; D remains ambiguous. From germline, CDR1 is SEHNR and CDR2 FQNEAQ (reference sequence). V dropped 5 bases and J dropped 11 bases, with 18 bases sitting between them. This CDR3 region has 13 residues. The CDR3 is CASSQPSSEVAFF. DNA of the CDR3: TGTGCCAGCAGCCAACCCTCCTCGGAGGTTGCTTTCTTT.